Below, one TCR beta chain is given with its context. As yet, its antigen is unknown. Clones were read by immunoSEQ multiplex PCR, and TCRdb kept only the in-frame ones, dropping some. The sample carries 100,000 or so clones, about four fifths recorded once. The CDR3 spans 15 residues. The germline V gene encodes CDR1 SGHTA and CDR2 FQGNSA. V was clipped by 1 base and J by 1 base; unmatched bases: 2. A few pembrolizumab responders had their TCRs sequenced. This entry belongs to a study of PD-1 blockade in mismatch repair-deficient tumors. Broader study findings: Tumor-resident clones, often absent from pretreatment blood, expanded after pembrolizumab and then contracted.

The receptor was isolated from an adult with mismatch repair-deficient cancer. V usage is TRBV7-2 and J usage is TRBJ2-3, with 7 bases lining up with TRBD2. Source: peripheral blood, taken around 8 months after starting pembrolizumab. The CDR3 bases are TGTGCCAGCAGCTTAGGTCGGGGGGGCACAGATACGCAGTATTTT. It yields the protein CASSLGRGGTDTQYF. The full variable domain, with the rest looked up from reference TRBV7-2 and TRBJ2-3, is GAGVSQSPSNKVTEKGKDVELRCDPISGHTALYWYRQSLGQGLEFLIYFQGNSAPDKSGLPSDRFSAERTGGSVSTLTIQRTQQEDSAVYLCASSLGRGGTDTQYFGPGTRLTVL.